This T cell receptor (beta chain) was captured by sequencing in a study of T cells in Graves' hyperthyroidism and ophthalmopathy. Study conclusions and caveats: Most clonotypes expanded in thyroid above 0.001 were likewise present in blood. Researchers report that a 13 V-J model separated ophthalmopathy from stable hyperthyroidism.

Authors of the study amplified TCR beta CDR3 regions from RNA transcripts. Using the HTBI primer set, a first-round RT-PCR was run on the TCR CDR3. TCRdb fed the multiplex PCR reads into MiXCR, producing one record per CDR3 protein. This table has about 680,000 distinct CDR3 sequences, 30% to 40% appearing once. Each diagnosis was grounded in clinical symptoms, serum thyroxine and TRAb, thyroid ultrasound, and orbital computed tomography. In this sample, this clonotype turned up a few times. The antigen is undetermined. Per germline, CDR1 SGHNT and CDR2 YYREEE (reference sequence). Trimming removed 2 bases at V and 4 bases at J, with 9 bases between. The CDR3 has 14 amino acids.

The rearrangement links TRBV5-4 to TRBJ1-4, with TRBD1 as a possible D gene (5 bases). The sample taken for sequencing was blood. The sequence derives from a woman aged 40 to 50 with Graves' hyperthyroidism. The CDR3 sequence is CASSFWGHNEKLFF. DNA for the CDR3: TGTGCCAGCAGCTTTTGGGGCCATAATGAAAAACTGTTTTTT.